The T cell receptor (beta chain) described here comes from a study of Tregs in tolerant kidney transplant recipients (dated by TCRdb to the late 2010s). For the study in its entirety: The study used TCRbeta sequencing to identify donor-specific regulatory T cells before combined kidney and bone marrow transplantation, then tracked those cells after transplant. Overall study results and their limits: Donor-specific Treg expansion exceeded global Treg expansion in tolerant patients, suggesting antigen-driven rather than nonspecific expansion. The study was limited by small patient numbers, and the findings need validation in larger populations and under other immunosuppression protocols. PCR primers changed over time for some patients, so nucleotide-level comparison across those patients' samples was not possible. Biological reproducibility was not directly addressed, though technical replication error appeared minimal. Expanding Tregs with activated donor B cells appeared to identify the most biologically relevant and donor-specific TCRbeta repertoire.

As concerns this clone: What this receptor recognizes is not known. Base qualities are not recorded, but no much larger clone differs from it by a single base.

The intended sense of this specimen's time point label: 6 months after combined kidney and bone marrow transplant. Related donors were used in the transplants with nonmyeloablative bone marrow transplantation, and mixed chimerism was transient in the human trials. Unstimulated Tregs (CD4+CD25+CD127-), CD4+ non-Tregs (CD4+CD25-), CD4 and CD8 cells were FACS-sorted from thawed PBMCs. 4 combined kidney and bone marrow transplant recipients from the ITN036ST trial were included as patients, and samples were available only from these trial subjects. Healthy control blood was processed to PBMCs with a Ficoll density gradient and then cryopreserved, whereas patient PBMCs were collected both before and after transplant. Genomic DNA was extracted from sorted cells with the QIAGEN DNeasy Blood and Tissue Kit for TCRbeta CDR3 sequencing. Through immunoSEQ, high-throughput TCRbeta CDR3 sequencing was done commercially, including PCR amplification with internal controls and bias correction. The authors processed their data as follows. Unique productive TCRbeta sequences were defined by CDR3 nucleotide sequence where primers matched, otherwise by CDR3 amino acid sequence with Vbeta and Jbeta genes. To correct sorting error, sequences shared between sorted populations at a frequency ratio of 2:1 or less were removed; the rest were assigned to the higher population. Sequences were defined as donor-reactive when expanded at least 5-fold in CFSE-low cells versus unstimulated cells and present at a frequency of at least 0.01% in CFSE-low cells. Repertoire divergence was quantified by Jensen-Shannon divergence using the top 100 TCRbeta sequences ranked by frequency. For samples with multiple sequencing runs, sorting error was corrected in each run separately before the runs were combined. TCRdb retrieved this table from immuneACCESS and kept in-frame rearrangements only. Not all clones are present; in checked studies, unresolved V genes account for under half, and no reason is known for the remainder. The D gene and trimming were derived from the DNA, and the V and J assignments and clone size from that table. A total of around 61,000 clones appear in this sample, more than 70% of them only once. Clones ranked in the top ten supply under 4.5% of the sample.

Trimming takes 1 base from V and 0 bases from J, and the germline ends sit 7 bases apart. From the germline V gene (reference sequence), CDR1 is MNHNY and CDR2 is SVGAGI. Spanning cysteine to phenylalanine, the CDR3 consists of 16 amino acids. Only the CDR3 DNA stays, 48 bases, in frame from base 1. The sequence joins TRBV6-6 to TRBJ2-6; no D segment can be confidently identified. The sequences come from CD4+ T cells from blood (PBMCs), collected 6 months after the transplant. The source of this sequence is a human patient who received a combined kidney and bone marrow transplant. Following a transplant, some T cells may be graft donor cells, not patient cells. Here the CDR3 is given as CASSYLRVSGANVLTF. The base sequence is TGTGCCAGCAGTTACTTACGGGTCTCTGGGGCCAACGTCCTGACTTTC.